This is a list of T cell receptor beta chains from one sample in a study of T cell responses to AZD1222 COVID-19 vaccine. TCRdb keeps only in-frame clones here, not all; method: immunoSEQ multiplex PCR. This table has about 100,000 clones, around 92% appearing once. This specimen consisted of peripheral blood, obtained 28 days after the second AZD1222 dose. Every receptor here comes from an adult who received the AZD1222 COVID-19 vaccine. Each CDR3 is given with its conserved first and last residue. A D gene is named only where the DNA matches it firmly. Not every row has a clone size; where given, it reads once, few, many or a size class.

d_gene,j_gene,abundance,v_gene,CDR3aa,CDR3nt
-,TRBJ1-5,-,TRBV27,CASSLFGVRNQPQHF,TGTGCCAGCAGTTTATTCGGGGTTCGGAATCAGCCCCAGCATTTT
-,TRBJ2-2,-,TRBV27,CASSLYSGPGELFF,TGTGCCAGCAGTTTATACTCGGGTCCCGGGGAGCTGTTTTTT
-,TRBJ1-1,-,TRBV14,CASSQVVATPAFF,TGTGCCAGCAGCCAAGTCGTGGCGACCCCGGCTTTCTTT
TRBD2,TRBJ2-1,-,TRBV10-3,CAISSGRENEQFF,TGTGCCATATCTAGCGGGAGGGAGAATGAGCAGTTCTTC
-,TRBJ1-4,-,TRBV7-6,CASSETTGRGNEKLFF,TGTGCCAGCAGTGAGACAACCGGCCGCGGTAATGAAAAACTGTTTTTT
-,TRBJ1-2,-,TRBV5-8,CASSLVVDYGYTF,TGTGCCAGCAGCTTGGTGGTAGACTATGGCTACACCTTC
-,TRBJ2-7,-,TRBV29-1,CSVVPRESYEQYF,TGCAGCGTTGTCCCCAGGGAATCCTACGAGCAGTACTTC
-,TRBJ1-1,-,TRBV4-1,CASSHEGLANTEAFF,TGCGCCAGCAGCCACGAAGGACTTGCGAACACTGAAGCTTTCTTT
-,TRBJ2-7,-,TRBV4-1,CASSPRGGSYEQYF,TGCGCCAGCAGCCCCCGAGGCGGGTCCTACGAGCAGTACTTC
-,TRBJ2-5,-,TRBV27,CASRTLGGETQYF,TGTGCCAGCAGGACTCTAGGCGGGGAGACCCAGTACTTC
TRBD2,TRBJ2-2,-,TRBV5-6,CASSRGTAGASGELFF,TGTGCCAGCAGCCGTGGGACGGCGGGAGCTTCCGGGGAGCTGTTTTTT
-,TRBJ2-5,-,TRBV12-3/TRBV12-4,CASSFLRTETQYF,TGTGCCAGCAGTTTTCTCCGGACGGAGACCCAGTACTTC
-,TRBJ1-3,once,TRBV2,CASSPGLAGNTIYF,TGTGCCAGCAGCCCGGGTCTAGCTGGAAACACCATATATTTT
-,TRBJ1-5,-,TRBV19,CASSIGEGGNQPQHF,TGTGCCAGTAGTATTGGAGAAGGGGGCAATCAGCCCCAGCATTTT
-,TRBJ1-6,-,TRBV3-1/TRBV3-2,CASSQITTNSPLHF,TGTGCCAGCAGCCAAATAACCACGAATTCACCCCTCCACTTT
-,TRBJ1-1,-,TRBV6-5,CASRPGLRNTEAFF,TGTGCCAGCAGACCGGGACTCAGGAACACTGAAGCTTTCTTT
-,TRBJ1-3,-,TRBV6-2/TRBV6-3,CASSQHQRGPYGNTIYF,TGTGCCAGCAGTCAACACCAAAGAGGACCCTATGGAAACACCATATATTTT
-,TRBJ1-5,-,TRBV19,CATKRDSNQPQHF,TGTGCCACCAAGAGGGATAGCAATCAGCCCCAGCATTTT
TRBD2,TRBJ2-7,-,TRBV7-2,CASSWGLAGGRSEQYF,TGTGCCAGCAGCTGGGGATTAGCGGGAGGCCGGAGTGAGCAGTACTTC
TRBD2,TRBJ2-7,once,TRBV3-1/TRBV3-2,CASSQAGGGSYEQYF,TGTGCCAGCAGCCAAGCGGGAGGTGGCTCCTACGAGCAGTACTTC
-,TRBJ2-7,-,TRBV19,CASSIVTGYEQYF,TGTGCCAGTAGTATAGTTACCGGCTACGAGCAGTACTTC
-,TRBJ2-1,-,TRBV18,CASSPPQGIEQFF,TGTGCCAGCTCACCACCCCAGGGGATTGAGCAGTTCTTC
-,TRBJ2-2,-,TRBV28,CASRSSNTGELFF,TGTGCCAGCAGATCTAGTAACACCGGGGAGCTGTTTTTT
-,TRBJ1-3,-,TRBV6-2/TRBV6-3,CASSLYSGNTIYF,TGTGCCAGCAGTTTGTACTCTGGAAACACCATATATTTT
-,TRBJ2-7,once,TRBV5-1,CASSYSSYEQYF,TGCGCCAGCAGCTACAGTTCCTACGAGCAGTACTTC
-,TRBJ1-3,-,TRBV7-9,CASSRNPGSGNTIYF,TGTGCCAGCAGCCGTAACCCGGGTTCTGGAAACACCATATATTTT
TRBD1,TRBJ1-5,-,TRBV10-2,CASKATGTGDFRNQPQHF,TGCGCCAGCAAGGCCACCGGGACAGGGGACTTCCGCAATCAGCCCCAGCATTTT
-,TRBJ1-4,-,TRBV19,CASSIVAPGPGFKEKLFF,TGTGCCAGTAGTATAGTCGCCCCGGGTCCGGGGTTTAAGGAAAAACTGTTTTTT
-,TRBJ1-2,-,TRBV14,CASSQDLGGYTF,TGTGCCAGCAGCCAAGACCTGGGTGGCTACACCTTC
-,TRBJ2-3,-,TRBV7-9,CASTWRQSWDTQYF,TGTGCCAGCACCTGGAGACAGTCATGGGATACGCAGTATTTT
TRBD1,TRBJ2-7,-,TRBV11-3,CASSENRGTSYEQYF,TGTGCCAGCAGCGAAAACAGGGGTACGTCCTACGAGCAGTACTTC
TRBD1,TRBJ1-3,-,TRBV10-3,CAIGQGLASNTGNTIYF,TGTGCCATCGGACAGGGTCTAGCATCCAACACTGGAAACACCATATATTTT
-,TRBJ1-3,-,TRBV5-1,CASCRDPGPGNTIYF,TGCGCCAGCTGTCGGGACCCAGGGCCTGGAAACACCATATATTTT